The 5 T cell receptor beta chains listed next were all sequenced from one sample in a study of cytotoxic CD8 clonotypes in ibrutinib-treated CLL. Clones were sequenced by immunoSEQ multiplex PCR, and TCRdb holds only the in-frame ones, with some missing. Altogether tens of thousands of clones are present, 69% being singletons, with the ten largest covering roughly 13%. Specimen: PBMCs, collected after 12 months of ibrutinib treatment. Receptors were obtained from a human donor with chronic lymphocytic leukemia.

This clone occurred once. The chain recombines TRBV7-9 with TRBJ2-5; D is unclear. Per germline, CDR1 SEHNR and CDR2 FQNEAQ (reference sequence). The ends were cut back, 3 bases at V and 0 bases at J, with 5 bases in the middle. The CDR3 contains 13 residues. Written as DNA, the CDR3 is TGTGCCAGCAGCTTGGGCAACCAAGAGACCCAGTACTTC. As protein: CASSLGNQETQYF.

The rearrangement links TRBV6-6 to TRBJ1-5; no reliable D call. Germline CDR1 reads MNHNY; CDR2 reads SVGAGI (reference sequence). The CDR3 extends over 15 amino acids. V was cut by 0 bases and J by 0 bases, with 6 bases left in between. This CDR3 reads CASSYSLSSNQPQHF. The CDR3 bases are TGTGCCAGCAGTTACTCCCTCTCTAGCAATCAGCCCCAGCATTTT.

This chain connects TRBV6-5 to TRBJ1-2; 7 bases align to TRBD1. CDR3 length: 12 residues. The junction had 4 bases not matched to a gene; V was cut back by 4 bases and J by 8 bases. The germline V gene has CDR1 MNHEY and CDR2 SVGAGI. The CDR3 is CASSLQGRGYTF. CDR3 nucleotides: TGTGCCAGCAGTTTACAGGGGCGCGGCTACACCTTC.

This sequence joins TRBV7-3 and TRBJ1-2, with 7 nucleotides matching TRBD1. After removal of 3 bases from V and 0 bases from J, the junction contained 7 bases not matched to a gene. Germline V CDR1 and CDR2: SGHTA, FQGTGA. The CDR3 is made up of 16 amino acids. The CDR3 is CASSFGTAISNYGYTF. CDR3 bases: TGTGCCAGCAGCTTCGGGACAGCGATTTCTAACTATGGCTACACCTTC.

This clone has a handful of counts. This chain uses TRBV6-5 with TRBJ1-2, with a possible D match to TRBD1 (5 bases). Germline V CDR1 and CDR2: MNHEY, SVGAGI. The CDR3 sequence is 13 residues long. V lost 2 bases, J lost 8 bases, and 12 bases lay in between. CDR3 amino acids: CASSYDGAQGYTF. CDR3 nucleotides: TGTGCCAGCAGTTACGACGGGGCGCAAGGCTACACCTTC.